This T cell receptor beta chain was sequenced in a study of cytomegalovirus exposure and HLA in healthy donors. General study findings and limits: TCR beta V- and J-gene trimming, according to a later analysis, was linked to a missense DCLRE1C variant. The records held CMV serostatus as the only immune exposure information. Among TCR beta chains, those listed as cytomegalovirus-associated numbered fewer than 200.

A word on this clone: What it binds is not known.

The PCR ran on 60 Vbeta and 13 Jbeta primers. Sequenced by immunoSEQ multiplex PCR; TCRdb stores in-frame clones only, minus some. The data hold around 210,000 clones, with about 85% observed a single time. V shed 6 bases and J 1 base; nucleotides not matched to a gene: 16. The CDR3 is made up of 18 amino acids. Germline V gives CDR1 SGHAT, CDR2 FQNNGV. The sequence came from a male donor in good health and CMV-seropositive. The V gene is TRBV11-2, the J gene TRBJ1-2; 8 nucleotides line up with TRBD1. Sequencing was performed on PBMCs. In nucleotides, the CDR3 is TGTGCCAGCAGAGACCTCAGGGGGCGGCGAAGTAGTAACTATGGCTACACCTTC. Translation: CASRDLRGRRSSNYGYTF.